This T cell receptor beta chain was identified in a study of blood T cell repertoires in COVID-19 (dated by TCRdb to 2019 to 2021). Study-level background: Collaborator samples came from the United States, Italy and Spain and covered acute and convalescent phases of COVID-19. The material from the prospective study consisted of cDNA or gDNA derived from T cells, B-cell-depleted T cells, or PBMCs. The dataset comprised deeply sampled blood TCRbeta repertoires from subjects exposed to, actively infected with, or recovered from COVID-19. The repertoires were released in a freely available public database meant as a resource for research on the immune response to SARS-CoV-2. The samples were drawn from two sources: the first 160 participants of the ongoing ImmuneRACE study, and about 1,300 subjects contributed by 6 global collaborators. Sample metadata almost always included a de-identified subject ID, COVID-19 status, age in years and sex. Where available, HLA class I and class II types were taken from metadata supplied by the sample provider and were not determined by assay-based typing.

Study-wide findings and limitations: The amount of clinical and demographic metadata varied by source and participant and was provided uncurated.

Each collaborating institution followed its own protocols to collect whole blood in K2EDTA tubes. Collaborator samples were shipped for TCRbeta analysis as frozen whole blood, isolated PBMCs, or DNA extracted from either sample type. About this clone itself: Its specific antigen is unknown. No qualities accompany the bases; no much larger clone lies one base away.

TCRbeta CDR3 regions were amplified from genomic DNA using the immunoSEQ Assay, a bias-controlled multiplex PCR. Regarding the original processing steps: The number of nucleated cells in each sample was estimated by amplification of reference gene primers within the assay. Sequence reads were collapsed and filtered to measure the absolute abundance of every unique TCRbeta CDR3 rearrangement. For each sample, productive Simpson clonality was calculated as the square root of Simpson's diversity index across productive rearrangements. The immuneACCESS repertoire file appears here via TCRdb, limited to in-frame rearrangements. These files lack a portion of the clones; in checked studies, under half of the deficit traces to unresolved V genes, and the cause of the others is not known. Clone size and V and J calls were adopted from that table, with D and trimming inferred from the DNA. This sample comprises more than 65,000 clones, 70% to 80% of them detected only once. 35% of the sample goes to the ten largest clones.

The sample comprised peripheral blood. The clonotype comes from a woman in her 70s with acute or convalescent COVID-19.

The CDR3 amino acid sequence is: CASTKGGGINQPQHF. The DNA sequence follows: TGTGCCAGCACCAAGGGGGGAGGGATCAATCAGCCCCAGCATTTT. The rearrangement combines TRBV28 with TRBJ1-5; the D gene is perhaps TRBD1, on 6 matching bases. The CDR3 measures 15 amino acids from cysteine to phenylalanine. Only the CDR3 DNA is retained, 45 bases long and in frame from the first base. The junction shows trimming of 7 bases on V and 3 bases on J, plus 16 bases between the germline ends. The germline V gene specifies MDHEN as CDR1 and SYDVKM as CDR2.